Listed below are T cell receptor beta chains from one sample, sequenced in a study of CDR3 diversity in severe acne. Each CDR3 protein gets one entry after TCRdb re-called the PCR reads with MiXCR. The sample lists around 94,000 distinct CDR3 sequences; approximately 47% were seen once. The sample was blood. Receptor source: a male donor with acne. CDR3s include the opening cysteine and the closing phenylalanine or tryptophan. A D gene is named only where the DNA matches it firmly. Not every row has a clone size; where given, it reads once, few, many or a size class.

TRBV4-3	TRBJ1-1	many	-	TGCGCCAGCAGCCAAGATCAAGGTCAGGTTGGTTTCTTT	CASSQDQGQVGFF
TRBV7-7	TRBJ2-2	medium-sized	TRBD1	TGTGCCAGCAGCTCCGGACAGGCGGACACCGGGGAGCTGTTTTTT	CASSSGQADTGELFF
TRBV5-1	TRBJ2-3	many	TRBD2	TGCGCCAGCACCGGAATGACTAGCGGGGGTGCAGATACGCAGTATTTT	CASTGMTSGGADTQYF
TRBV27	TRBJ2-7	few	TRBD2	TGTGCCAGCAGGGTAGCGGGACTCTCCTACGAGCAGTACTTC	CASRVAGLSYEQYF
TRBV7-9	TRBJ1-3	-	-	TGTGCCAGCAGTTTCCGTCCGACAGTGAGAAACACCATATATTTT	CASSFRPTVRNTIYF
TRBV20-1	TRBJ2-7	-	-	TGCAGTGCTAGAGGGACTAGGGGGCTGGGGGGGGTGCAGTACTTC	CSARGTRGLGGVQYF
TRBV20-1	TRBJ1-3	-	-	TGCAGTGCTAGAGCTCCGGGTAGTTCTGGAAACACCATATATTTT	CSARAPGSSGNTIYF
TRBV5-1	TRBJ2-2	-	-	TGCGCCAGCAGCCAAAACGGCCCGAACGCGAACACCGGGGAGCTGTTTTTT	CASSQNGPNANTGELFF
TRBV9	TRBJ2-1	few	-	TGTGCCAGCAGCGTATTGGGGGGACAGCTCTACAATGAGCAGTTCTTC	CASSVLGGQLYNEQFF
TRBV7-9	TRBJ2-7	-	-	TGTGCCAGCAGCTTAACGGTAGCGGCCTACGAGCAGTACTTC	CASSLTVAAYEQYF
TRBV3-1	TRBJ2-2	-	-	TGTGCCAGCAGCCAAGTTGTGGGAGGCGGGCCGGTGGGCGGGGAGCTGTTTTTT	CASSQVVGGGPVGGELFF
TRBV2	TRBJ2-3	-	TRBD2	TGTGCCAGCAGTGGACTAGCGGGAGGGCCTACGAATGCAGATACGCAGTATTTT	CASSGLAGGPTNADTQYF
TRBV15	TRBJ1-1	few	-	TGTGCCACCAGCCACCGAGGACGGGGCACTGAAGCTTTCTTT	CATSHRGRGTEAFF
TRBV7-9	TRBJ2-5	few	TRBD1	TGTGCCAGCAGCTTTCCGGGACAGGGGGGAGGAGAGACCCAGTACTTC	CASSFPGQGGGETQYF
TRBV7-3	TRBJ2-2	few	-	TGTGCCAGCAGCAATCGGGAGAACACCGGGGAGCTGTTTTTT	CASSNRENTGELFF
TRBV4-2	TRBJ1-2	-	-	TGTGCCAGCAGCCAAGGGGGCCCCTACAGGGACTATGGCTACACCTTC	CASSQGGPYRDYGYTF
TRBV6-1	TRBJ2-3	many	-	TGTGCCAGCAGTGAGGACCCTATCACAGATACGCAGTATTTT	CASSEDPITDTQYF
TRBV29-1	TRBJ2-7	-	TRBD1	TGCAGCGTTGAGGATCGTGACAGGGTAGGGGCCTACGAGCAGTACTTC	CSVEDRDRVGAYEQYF
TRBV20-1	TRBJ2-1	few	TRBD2	TGCAGTGCTAGAGAACTAGCGGGAGGAAGTTTCGATGAGCAGTTCTTC	CSARELAGGSFDEQFF
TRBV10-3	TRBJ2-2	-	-	TGTGCCATCCGGGTAGCGGACACCGGGGAGCTGTTTTTT	CAIRVADTGELFF
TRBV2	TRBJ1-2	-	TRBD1	TGTGCCACGAATAGACAGGGATCTTCATATGGCTACACCTTC	CATNRQGSSYGYTF
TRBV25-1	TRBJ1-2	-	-	TGTGCCAGCAGTGAAGGGCGGAGTGGCTACACCTTC	CASSEGRSGYTF
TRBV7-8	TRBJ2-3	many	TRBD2	TGTGCCAGCAAAGGACTAGCGAGCACAGATACGCAGTATTTT	CASKGLASTDTQYF
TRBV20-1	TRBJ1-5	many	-	TGCAGTGCTAGAGAGGGATTGAGCAATCAGCCCCAGCATTTT	CSAREGLSNQPQHF
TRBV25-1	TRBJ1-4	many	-	TGTGCCAGCAGTGACAGGGCCTCAACTAATGAAAAACTGTTTTTT	CASSDRASTNEKLFF
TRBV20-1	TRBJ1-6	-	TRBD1	TGCAGTGCTAGACACAGGGGGCACGATCATAATTCACCCCTCCACTTT	CSARHRGHDHNSPLHF
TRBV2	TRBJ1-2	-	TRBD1	TGTGCCGGCACCCAACGGACAGGGTACTACTATGGCTACACCTTC	CAGTQRTGYYYGYTF
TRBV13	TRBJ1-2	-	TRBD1	TGTGCCAGCAGTTCACAGGGGGAGGGCTATGGCTACACCTTC	CASSSQGEGYGYTF
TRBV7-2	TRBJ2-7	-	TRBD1	TGTGCCAGCAGGCGGACAGGGGTCGAGCAGTACTTC	CASRRTGVEQYF
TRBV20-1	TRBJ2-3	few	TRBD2	TGCAGTGCTAGAGATGTAACTAGCGGGAGGGCCGGCACAGATACGCAGTATTTT	CSARDVTSGRAGTDTQYF
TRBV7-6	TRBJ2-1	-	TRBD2	TGTGCCAGCAGCCGCCCCGGGACTAGTGTCAATGAGCAGTTCTTC	CASSRPGTSVNEQFF
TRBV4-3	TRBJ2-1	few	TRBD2	TGCGCCAGCAGCCGCCGGGCTAGCGGGTGGTACGAGCAGTTCTTC	CASSRRASGWYEQFF
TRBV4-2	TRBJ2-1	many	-	TGTGCCAGCAGCCAAGATCTCACCGACAATGAGCAGTTCTTC	CASSQDLTDNEQFF
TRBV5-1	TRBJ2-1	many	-	TGCGCCAGCAGCTTCCGGGACGGCTACAATGAGCAGTTCTTC	CASSFRDGYNEQFF
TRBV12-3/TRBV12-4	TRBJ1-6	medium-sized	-	TGTGCCAGCAGTGAACTCCCGGGACTCTCGGCACCCCTCCACTTT	CASSELPGLSAPLHF
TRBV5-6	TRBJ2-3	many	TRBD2	TGTGCCAGCAGCTGGAGACTAGCGGGTCTCTGGGAGGCAGATACGCAGTATTTT	CASSWRLAGLWEADTQYF
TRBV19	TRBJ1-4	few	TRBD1	TGTGCCAGTAGTAGCTCGCAACGGGACAGAGCACTTGCAACTAATGAAAAACTGTTTTTT	CASSSSQRDRALATNEKLFF
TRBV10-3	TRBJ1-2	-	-	TGTGCCAGCAGTGCGACCCGGGACACCGCTAACTATGGCTACACCTTC	CASSATRDTANYGYTF
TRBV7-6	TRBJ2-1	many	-	TGTGCCAGCAGCTTAGGGCAGGTTTACTCCTACAATGAGCAGTTCTTC	CASSLGQVYSYNEQFF
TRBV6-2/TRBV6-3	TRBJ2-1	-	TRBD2	TGTGCCAGCAGTTACTTTACTAGCGGGAGATGGTCGGGTGAGCAGTTCTTC	CASSYFTSGRWSGEQFF
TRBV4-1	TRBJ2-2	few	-	TGCGCCAGCAGCCATCGCGCCCCCTCGCTGACCGGGGAGCTGTTTTTT	CASSHRAPSLTGELFF
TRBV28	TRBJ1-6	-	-	TGTGCCAGCAGTTCCGGGACCCATAATTCACCCCTCCACTTT	CASSSGTHNSPLHF
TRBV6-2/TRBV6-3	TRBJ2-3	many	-	TGTGCCAGCAGTGGACTCACAGATACGCAGTATTTT	CASSGLTDTQYF
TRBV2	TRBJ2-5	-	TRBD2	TGTGCCAGCAGTGAAGGGCTAGCGGGAGTAGAGACCCAGTACTTC	CASSEGLAGVETQYF
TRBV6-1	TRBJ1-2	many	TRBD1	TGTGCCAGCGGATGGACTAGACAGGGAGGTGGCTACACCTTC	CASGWTRQGGGYTF
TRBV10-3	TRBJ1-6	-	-	TGTGCCATCAGTGAGTCGCCAGGCGCCTCCTATAATTCACCCCTCCACTTT	CAISESPGASYNSPLHF
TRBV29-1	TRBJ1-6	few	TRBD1	TGCAGCGGCCTATTGGGGGACAGGACTCTCCACTTT	CSGLLGDRTLHF
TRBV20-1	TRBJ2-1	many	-	TGCAGTGCTCCAACACTAGTGAGCTCCTACAATGAGCAGTTCTTC	CSAPTLVSSYNEQFF
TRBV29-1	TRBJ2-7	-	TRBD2	TGCAGCACAACCGGGACTAACACGAACGAGCAGTACTTC	CSTTGTNTNEQYF
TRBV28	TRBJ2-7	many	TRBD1	TGTGCCAGCAGTCCACAGGGGGCGGGCGCCTACGAGCAGTACTTC	CASSPQGAGAYEQYF
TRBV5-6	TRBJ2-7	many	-	TGTGCCAGCAGCGTGACAAGTTACTACGAGCAGTACTTC	CASSVTSYYEQYF